This entry lists 24 T cell receptor beta chains sequenced from one sample in a study of blood T cell repertoires in COVID-19. The repertoire was sequenced with immunoSEQ multiplex PCR; TCRdb's copy has only in-frame clones and lacks some. The sample lists around 70,000 clones; around 93% were seen once. The sequencing sample was made of peripheral blood. Receptor source: a human donor in a cohort sampled during active COVID-19.

The count of this clone is one. The V and J genes are TRBV7-8 and TRBJ1-2; 7 bases map to TRBD1. CDR1 and CDR2 from the germline V gene are SGHVS and FQNEAQ. J gave up 1 base and V 5 bases, and 16 bases lay outside the gene matches. This CDR3 has 18 amino acids. This CDR3 is CASSRISGTALINYGYTF. CDR3 in DNA: TGTGCCAGCAGCCGCATTTCCGGGACAGCGCTGATTAACTATGGCTACACCTTC.

This rearrangement joins TRBV19 to TRBJ1-5; 7 nucleotides agree with TRBD1. Germline V gene lookup returns CDR1 LNHDA and CDR2 SQIVND (reference sequence). CDR3 length: 15 amino acids. V shed 2 bases, J shed 4 bases, and the junction held 5 bases outside the gene matches. The CDR3 protein is CASSIPTGWNQPQHF. CDR3 nucleotide sequence: TGTGCCAGTAGTATACCGACAGGGTGGAATCAGCCCCAGCATTTT.

There are many counts of this clone. V gene TRBV6-4 combines with J gene TRBJ1-5, with D possibly TRBD1 on 5 matching bases. Trimming cost V 2 bases and J 3 bases, with 14 bases left between them. Per germline, CDR1 MRHNA and CDR2 SNTAGT. CDR3 length equals 16 residues. The CDR3 region is CASSDGVEQVNQPQHF. In DNA, the CDR3 is TGTGCCAGCAGTGACGGGGTGGAACAGGTCAATCAGCCCCAGCATTTT.

This clone appeared once. The chain employs TRBV28 and TRBJ2-5; D is unclear. CDR1 is MDHEN, CDR2 SYDVKM, per germline. The V end was cut by 7 bases, the J end by 2 bases, with 5 bases between. The CDR3 has 11 amino acids. The CDR3 DNA reads as TGTGCCAGCATCCTTCAAGAGACCCAGTACTTC. This gives the protein CASILQETQYF.

This chain joins TRBV28 and TRBJ1-1, with D possibly being TRBD1 (6 bases). The CDR3 extends over 14 amino acids. With 3 bases removed from V and 2 bases from J, the gap between germline ends came to 10 bases. In germline, CDR1 is MDHEN, CDR2 SYDVKM. The chain's CDR3 is CASSLFRGNTEAFF. The CDR3 DNA reads as TGTGCCAGCAGTTTGTTCAGGGGAAACACTGAAGCTTTCTTT.

This clone was found once. V gene TRBV27 combines with J gene TRBJ2-3; 11 nucleotides agree with TRBD2. The ends lost 5 bases at V and 5 bases at J; junction bases unmatched: 6. Looked up from germline, CDR1 is MNHEY and CDR2 is SMNVEV (reference sequence). This CDR3 has 15 amino acids. CDR3 coding DNA: TGTGCCAGCAGTCAGCCGGGACTAGCGGTAGATACGCAGTATTTT. Protein sequence: CASSQPGLAVDTQYF.

There are a few counts of this clone. This sequence joins TRBV4-3 and TRBJ1-3; the D is unclear. V was clipped by 2 bases and J by 1 base, with 9 bases between them. This CDR3 region has 15 residues. The germline gives CDR1 LGHNA, CDR2 YSLEER. CDR3: CASSQQRRSGNTIYF. In DNA form, the CDR3 reads TGCGCCAGCAGCCAACAGAGGAGATCTGGAAACACCATATATTTT.

The rearrangement uses TRBV5-6 and TRBJ2-1; 8 positions agree with TRBD2. V lost 3 bases to trimming and J lost 4 bases; unmatched junction nucleotides: 9. This CDR3 comprises 16 residues. Germline V gene sequence: CDR1 SGHDT, CDR2 YYEEEE. Written as DNA, the CDR3 is TGTGCCAGCAGCTGGCGAACTAGCGGTCTATACAATGAGCAGTTCTTC. Translation: CASSWRTSGLYNEQFF. Full variable domain (remainder filled in from reference TRBV5-6 and TRBJ2-1): DAGVTQSPTHLIKTRGQQVTLRCSPKSGHDTVSWYQQALGQGPQFIFQYYEEEERQRGNFPDRFSGHQFPNYSSELNVNALLLGDSALYLCASSWRTSGLYNEQFFGPGTRLTVL.

This rearrangement joins TRBV19 to TRBJ2-5; 7 positions match TRBD1. Germline V lookup: CDR1 LNHDA, CDR2 SQIVND (reference sequence). V was clipped by 5 bases and J by 2 bases; unmatched bases: 8. The CDR3 totals 15 residues. The CDR3 region has the DNA TGTGCCAGTAGTCCGTCCAGGGGGTCACAAGAGACCCAGTACTTC. Protein: CASSPSRGSQETQYF.

The V gene is TRBV5-1, the J gene TRBJ2-1, with 9 nucleotides matching TRBD2. This CDR3 has 15 residues. With 1 base clipped from V and 4 bases from J, the junction kept 3 bases outside the gene matches. Germline V gives CDR1 SGHRS, CDR2 YFSETQ. CDR3 protein: CASSLWTSVYNEQFF. As DNA, the CDR3 is TGCGCCAGCAGCTTGTGGACTAGCGTTTACAATGAGCAGTTCTTC.

The gene calls are TRBV5-1 and TRBJ2-1; D might be TRBD2 (5 bases). Germline V lookup: CDR1 SGHRS, CDR2 YFSETQ. V was shortened by 0 bases and J by 2 bases, with 9 bases between the two germline ends. The CDR3 is 15 residues long. This CDR3 reads CASSLVANTYNEQFF. CDR3 in DNA: TGCGCCAGCAGCTTGGTAGCGAACACCTACAATGAGCAGTTCTTC.

The J gene is TRBJ1-1, the V gene TRBV12-3 or TRBV12-4; D is uncertain. V lost 3 bases and J 2 bases, leaving 7 bases between the germline ends. This CDR3 comprises 13 residues. The CDR3 loop reads CASSFRQNTEAFF. The DNA of the CDR3 is TGTGCCAGCAGTTTTAGACAAAACACTGAAGCTTTCTTT.

V and J are TRBV5-1 and TRBJ2-1; TRBD2 is a possible D gene (6 bases). Trimming removed 0 bases at V and 0 bases at J, with 7 bases between. This CDR3 has 15 amino acids. Per the germline V gene, CDR1 is SGHRS and CDR2 is YFSETQ. The CDR3 sequence: CASSLETSSYNEQFF. The CDR3 DNA follows: TGCGCCAGCAGCTTGGAGACTAGCTCCTACAATGAGCAGTTCTTC.

This clone occurred a few times. The chain employs TRBV19 and TRBJ2-7; 12 bases match TRBD2. Germline CDR1 is LNHDA and CDR2 is SQIVND (reference sequence). CDR3 length: 15 amino acids. The junction had 6 bases not matched to a gene; V was cut back by 4 bases and J by 5 bases. The CDR3 protein is CASSRSLAGGDEQYF. DNA of the CDR3: TGTGCCAGTAGTAGATCCCTAGCGGGAGGGGACGAGCAGTACTTC. Full variable domain (rest looked up from reference TRBV19 and TRBJ2-7): DGGITQSPKYLFRKEGQNVTLSCEQNLNHDAMYWYRQDPGQGLRLIYYSQIVNDFQKGDIAEGYSVSREKKESFPLTVTSAQKNPTAFYLCASSRSLAGGDEQYFGPGTRLTVT.

The J gene is TRBJ2-7, the V gene TRBV7-8; 8 bases match TRBD2. Germline V lookup: CDR1 SGHVS, CDR2 FQNEAQ. This CDR3 region has 15 residues. The V and J ends lost 1 base and 4 bases, in that order; junction bases with no gene match: 6. The CDR3 loop is CASSLGGSGVYEQYF. The CDR3 DNA reads as TGTGCCAGCAGCTTAGGTGGTAGCGGGGTTTACGAGCAGTACTTC.

V usage is TRBV7-6 and J usage is TRBJ1-3; D unclear. Trimming stripped 5 bases from V and 2 bases from J, with 13 bases between. The germline V gene encodes CDR1 SGHVS and CDR2 FNYEAQ. The CDR3 is 15 residues long. The CDR3 loop is CASSPGSRTGNTIYF. DNA of the CDR3: TGTGCCAGCAGCCCGGGGAGCAGGACTGGAAACACCATATATTTT.

This clone appeared a single time. The chain's CDR3 is CATSPRTVGDLEQYF. CDR3 DNA sequence: TGTGCCACTTCACCCAGGACAGTGGGAGATTTAGAGCAGTACTTC. This chain links TRBV19 with TRBJ2-7; tentative D call: TRBD1 (6 bases). V shed 10 bases and J shed 7 bases, with 26 bases lying between them. Germline values: CDR1 LNHDA, CDR2 SQIVND (reference sequence). There are 15 residues in the CDR3.

This sequence joins TRBV19 and TRBJ1-2, with a tentative D call TRBD1 (6 bases). The germline V gene encodes CDR1 LNHDA and CDR2 SQIVND (reference sequence). The CDR3 consists of 14 residues. The germline V and J ends were trimmed by 0 bases and 4 bases, with 9 bases remaining between them. The CDR3 region is CASSIDGTSYGYTF. The CDR3 DNA reads as TGTGCCAGTAGTATAGACGGGACATCCTATGGCTACACCTTC.

This chain links TRBV15 with TRBJ2-5; D gene uncertain. Trimming removed 3 bases at V and 5 bases at J, with 16 bases between. Germline V lookup: CDR1 LNHNV, CDR2 YYDKDF (reference sequence). CDR3 length: 15 residues. CDR3 nucleotide sequence: TGTGCCACCAGCAGTCCCAATGAGGCCCCCGAGACCCAGTACTTC. This encodes CATSSPNEAPETQYF.

The chain has TRBV7-9 and TRBJ2-1; TRBD2 agrees at 7 bases. V gave up 5 bases and J gave up 8 bases; unmatched junction bases: 0. Germline V gene sequence: CDR1 SEHNR, CDR2 FQNEAQ (reference sequence). The CDR3 spans 11 residues. Here the CDR3 reads CASSGLDEQFF. In nucleotides, the CDR3 is TGTGCCAGCAGCGGACTAGATGAGCAGTTCTTC. Variable domain in full (rest from reference TRBV7-9 and TRBJ2-1): DTGVSQNPRHKITKRGQNVTFRCDPISEHNRLYWYRQTLGQGPEFLTYFQNEAQLEKSRLLSDRFSAERPKGSFSTLEIQRTEQGDSAMYLCASSGLDEQFFGPGTRLTVL.

The rearrangement joins TRBV9 to TRBJ1-2; a weak D match, TRBD1 (5 bases). Germline assignment: CDR1 SGDLS and CDR2 YYNGEE. The CDR3 runs 14 residues. Between the trimmed V and J ends, which lost 4 bases and 1 base, there was a span of 11 bases. The CDR3 reads CASSPQGINYGYTF. As DNA, the CDR3 is TGTGCCAGCAGCCCCCAGGGCATTAACTATGGCTACACCTTC.

The V gene is TRBV7-8, the J gene TRBJ1-1; TRBD1 is a possible D gene (5 bases). The V end lost 2 bases, the J end lost 0 bases, and 10 bases lay between the germline ends. Germline lookup yields CDR1 SGHVS and CDR2 FQNEAQ. This CDR3 has 15 amino acids. Written as DNA, the CDR3 is TGTGCCAGCAGCTTAAGGGGCAGGGTGAACACTGAAGCTTTCTTT. Its translation is CASSLRGRVNTEAFF.

The J gene is TRBJ2-7, the V gene TRBV5-1; D is possibly TRBD1 (6 bases). The CDR3 totals 13 residues. Germline V gene data show CDR1 as SGHRS and CDR2 as YFSETQ. Trimming stripped 4 bases from V and 7 bases from J, with 15 bases between. CDR3 nucleotide sequence: TGCGCCAGCAGCACCAAGACAGGAGGAGAGCAGTACTTC. This translates into CASSTKTGGEQYF. Looking up the rest from reference TRBV5-1 and TRBJ2-7 gives the full variable domain: KAGVTQTPRYLIKTRGQQVTLSCSPISGHRSVSWYQQTPGQGLQFLFEYFSETQRNKGNFPGRFSGRQFSNSRSEMNVSTLELGDSALYLCASSTKTGGEQYFGPGTRLTVT.

This chain joins TRBV9 and TRBJ2-1; 9 bases are shared with TRBD1. This CDR3 region has 13 residues. Germline values: CDR1 SGDLS, CDR2 YYNGEE. V gave up 7 bases and J gave up 8 bases; unmatched junction bases: 7. CDR3 sequence (DNA): TGTGCCAGCGGGACAGGGTCAGTACATGAGCAGTTCTTC. It specifies CASGTGSVHEQFF.